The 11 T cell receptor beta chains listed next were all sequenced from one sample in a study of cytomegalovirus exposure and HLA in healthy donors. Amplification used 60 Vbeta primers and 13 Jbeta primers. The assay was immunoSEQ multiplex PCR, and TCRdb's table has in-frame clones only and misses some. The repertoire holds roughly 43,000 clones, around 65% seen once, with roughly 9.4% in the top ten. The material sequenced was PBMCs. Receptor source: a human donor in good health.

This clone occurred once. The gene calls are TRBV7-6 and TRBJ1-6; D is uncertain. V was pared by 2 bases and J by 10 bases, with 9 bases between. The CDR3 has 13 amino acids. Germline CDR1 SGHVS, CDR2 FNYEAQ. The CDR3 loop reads CASSLPGRSPLHF. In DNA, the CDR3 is TGTGCCAGCAGCTTACCCGGGAGGTCACCCCTCCACTTT.

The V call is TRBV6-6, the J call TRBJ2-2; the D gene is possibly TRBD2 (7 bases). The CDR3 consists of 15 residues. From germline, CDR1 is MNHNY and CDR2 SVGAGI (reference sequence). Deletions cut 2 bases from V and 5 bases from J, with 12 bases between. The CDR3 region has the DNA TGTGCCAGCAGTTACACGGAGGGGGGGACCGGGGAGCTGTTTTTT. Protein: CASSYTEGGTGELFF.

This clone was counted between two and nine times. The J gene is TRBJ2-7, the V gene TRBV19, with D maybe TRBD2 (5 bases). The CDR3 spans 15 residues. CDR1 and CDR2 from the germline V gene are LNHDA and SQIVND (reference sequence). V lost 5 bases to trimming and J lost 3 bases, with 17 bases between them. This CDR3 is CASSSPLAGGYEQYF. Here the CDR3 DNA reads TGTGCCAGTAGTTCACCTCTAGCCGGAGGCTACGAGCAGTACTTC.

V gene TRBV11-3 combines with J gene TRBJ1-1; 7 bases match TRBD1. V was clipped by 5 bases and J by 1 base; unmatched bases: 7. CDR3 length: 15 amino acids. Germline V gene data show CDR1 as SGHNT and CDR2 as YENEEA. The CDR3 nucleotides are TGTGCCAGCAGCCTAGCGGGACAGTCGAACACTGAAGCTTTCTTT. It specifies CASSLAGQSNTEAFF.

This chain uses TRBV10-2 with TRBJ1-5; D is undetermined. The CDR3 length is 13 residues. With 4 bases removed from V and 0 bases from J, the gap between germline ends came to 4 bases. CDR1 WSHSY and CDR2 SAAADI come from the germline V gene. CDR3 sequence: CASSADSNQPQHF. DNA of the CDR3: TGCGCCAGCAGTGCAGATAGCAATCAGCCCCAGCATTTT.

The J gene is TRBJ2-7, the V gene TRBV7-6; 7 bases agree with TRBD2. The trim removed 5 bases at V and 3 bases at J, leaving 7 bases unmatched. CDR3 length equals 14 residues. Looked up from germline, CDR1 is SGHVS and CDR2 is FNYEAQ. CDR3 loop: CASSLPPGGYEQYF. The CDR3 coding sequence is TGTGCCAGCAGCCTACCCCCGGGGGGCTACGAGCAGTACTTC.

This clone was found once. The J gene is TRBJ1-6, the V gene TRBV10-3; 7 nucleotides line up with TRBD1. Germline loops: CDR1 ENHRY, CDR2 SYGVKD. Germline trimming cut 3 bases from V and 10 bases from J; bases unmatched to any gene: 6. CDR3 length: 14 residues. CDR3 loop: CAISEETGRSPLHF. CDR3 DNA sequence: TGTGCCATCAGTGAAGAGACAGGGCGGTCACCCCTCCACTTT.

The CDR3 sequence is CASSELGTGLNTEAFF. The CDR3 DNA sequence: TGTGCCAGCAGTGAACTCGGGACAGGCCTAAACACTGAAGCTTTCTTT. The gene calls are TRBV6-1 and TRBJ1-1; 8 nucleotides line up with TRBD1. The CDR3 runs to 16 residues. The germline V gene has CDR1 MNHNS and CDR2 SASEGT. The V gene end was trimmed by 2 bases and the J gene end by 2 bases; junction bases not matched to a gene: 7.

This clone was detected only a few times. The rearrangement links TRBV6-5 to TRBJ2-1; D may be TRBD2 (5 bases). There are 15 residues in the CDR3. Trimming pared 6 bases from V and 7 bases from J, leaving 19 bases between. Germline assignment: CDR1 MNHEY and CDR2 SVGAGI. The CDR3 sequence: CASSSFLDYGNEQFF. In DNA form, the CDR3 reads TGTGCCAGCAGCTCATTCCTTGACTACGGGAATGAGCAGTTCTTC.

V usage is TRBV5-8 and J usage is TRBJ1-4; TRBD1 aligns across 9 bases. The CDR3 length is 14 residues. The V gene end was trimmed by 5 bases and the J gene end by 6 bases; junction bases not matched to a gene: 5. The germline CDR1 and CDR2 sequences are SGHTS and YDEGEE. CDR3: CASRSRDRDEKLFF. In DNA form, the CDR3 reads TGTGCCAGCAGGAGCCGGGACAGGGATGAAAAACTGTTTTTT.

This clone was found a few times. As DNA, the CDR3 is TGCGCCAGCAGCCAAGCCGGACAGTCGCTATGGGAGACCCAGTACTTC. It encodes CASSQAGQSLWETQYF. The rearrangement links TRBV4-3 to TRBJ2-5; the D gene is possibly TRBD1 (6 bases). In germline, CDR1 is LGHNA, CDR2 YSLEER. Between the trimmed V and J ends, which lost 1 base and 5 bases, there was a span of 17 bases. The length of the CDR3 is 16 residues.